The entry below describes one T cell receptor (beta chain). Its specific antigen is unknown. No base qualities exist here, and no much larger clone lies one base off it. The cohort was made up of roughly 670 healthy bone marrow donors. Cohort members were all nominally healthy when sampled, although unrecorded immune exposures were likely present. The donor was CMV seropositive and was included in the group of some 290 seropositive cohort members. Every donor gave a peripheral blood sample, and the peripheral blood mononuclear cells from that sample were used for TCR beta sequencing. Genomic DNA extraction from the blood cell samples was performed with the Qiagen DNeasy Blood Extraction Kit. These data originate in a study of cytomegalovirus exposure and HLA in healthy donors (dated by TCRdb to about 2017). About the investigation overall: An earlier analysis of some 600 of the donors reported approximately 280 Gb of sequence data and 117 million unique TCR beta sequences obtained from approximately 180 million T cells. All discovery cohort repertoires had been generated using a single sequencing platform. A separate validation cohort of some 130 different subjects was used in addition to the approximately 640-subject first cohort. Roughly 5 DR-DQ haplotypes were handled as single units for association and clustering, since linkage in the cohort was strong. Donor age, sex, ethnicity and CMV serostatus were compiled alongside the repertoire data. Using immunosequencing, the study profiled T cell repertoires from fewer than 700 subjects and related those repertoires to cytomegalovirus serostatus. Among several hundred genotyped donors of the cohort, an average of around 220,000 unique TCR beta nucleotide sequences was sequenced per donor, of which about 18% were non-productive. An earlier analysis of around 540 of the donors applied high-throughput TCR beta sequencing to assess whether each TCR beta V gene segment acted as functional or pseudogenic. Of the 300 to 500 genotyped donors, less than 85% were placed in the genetic ancestry cluster associated with self-reported Caucasian donors. High-throughput TCR immunosequencing, statistical association of individual TCRs with disease status, and machine learning were combined to predict cytomegalovirus infection status. A later analysis re-analyzed previously published TCR beta repertoires from approximately 700 donors and added high-resolution HLA genotyping to study TCR occurrence patterns. The study aimed to test whether cataloging public T cell receptors could reveal signatures of past pathogen exposure. Typing coverage varied by locus: roughly 629-630 donors for A, B, C, DRB1 and DQB1; 500 to 550 for DQA1; approximately 610 for DPA1; some 470 for DPB1. The later analysis used no new phenotypic data to find candidate immune exposures, relying instead on TCR beta sequences and their occurrence across donors. In a later genetic analysis, genome-wide SNP genotypes for about 65% of the roughly 700 donors were used, and that subset was treated as a discovery cohort. HLA typing covered class I and class II loci at four-digit resolution. An early release that covered approximately 600 HLA-typed donors contained about 300 gigabases of sequencing data and 80 million or so unique TCR sequences. The full study reports these points: A further reported finding was that TCR beta sequences accurately predicted the HLA-A and HLA-B alleles for most subjects in the first cohort. According to the authors, the approach could potentially be generalized to other disease states and immunological phenotypes. Because some donors lacked HLA typing at each locus, the association tests relied only on the typed subset. The earlier analysis of around 600 of the donors excluded over 15 rarely observed V segments, including chromosome 9 orphons, because counts were too low. Specific HLA alleles were associated with 16,951 TCR beta sequences at a false discovery rate of 0.05 in a later analysis. In vitro tests confirmed that a few of the cytomegalovirus-associated TCR beta chains recognize cytomegalovirus antigens. Linkage disequilibrium might explain the correlated functional status among segregating V segments, but an unknown experimental factor could not be ruled out. CMV serostatus was the only immune exposure information available for the cohort. In an earlier analysis of fewer than 750 of the donors, most TCR beta V segments were observed in productive rearrangements about 90% or about 30% of the time, broadly matching IMGT annotations. According to a later genetic analysis, donors in an Asian-associated ancestry cluster had fewer N-insertions in productive TCRs than the roughly 670-donor mean. While some public TCRs were present in many individuals, most TCR sequences turned up only very rarely across donors. In a later analysis, HLA-associated TCR beta chains were found to be more clonally expanded and to have lower generation probabilities than equally common non-associated chains. Presence/absence analyses assumed roughly uniform sequencing depth across donors, an assumption that may not hold. A cluster of highly shared sequence variants was judged likely to represent a technical artifact of the sequencing pipeline. According to a later analysis, most CMV-associated TCR beta chains appeared to be HLA-restricted, and the HLA associations seemed to be driven largely by CMV exposure. A later analysis reported that several top co-occurrence clusters appeared linked to parvovirus B19, influenza, CMV and Epstein-Barr virus. Cytomegalovirus status was reported to be diagnosed by the classifier with high specificity and sensitivity in both the original and validation cohorts. When HLA alleles, especially DR and DQ, strongly co-occurred, attributing TCR associations to individual alleles was difficult. In this cohort, only TCR beta chains were sequenced, and detectable features were limited by the absence of alpha or paired-chain data. V-gene and J-gene trimming of TCR beta chains was associated with a missense DCLRE1C variant in a later genetic analysis, and the association was replicated in an independent cohort. A later analysis found that TCR association rates varied across HLA loci, with DRB1 alleles showing the most associated TCRs and HLA-C alleles the fewest. The 87-base-pair reads could not distinguish some IMGT-functional V segments, including TRBV6-2 and TRBV6-3, so those segments were excluded. The study listed 150 to 200 TCR beta chains as associated with cytomegalovirus.

V is pared back by 2 bases and J by 1 base, with 10 bases lying between the germline termini. CDR1 and CDR2 were assigned from the germline V gene as SGHDT and YYEEEE. Counted from cysteine to phenylalanine, this CDR3 has 14 amino acids. Only the CDR3 part of the read is kept: 42 bases, read in frame from the first base. The library was made by the immunoSEQ multiplex PCR assay. For the multiplex PCR, a mixture combining 60 forward primers for TCR Vbeta segments and 13 reverse primers for TCR Jbeta segments was used. A multiplex PCR assay on genomic DNA amplified the CDR3 region of rearranged TCR beta genes. The Illumina HiSeq System was used to sequence the amplified TCR beta libraries as 87-base-pair reads. The authors' analysis ran thus. A later analysis tallied 70 million to 100 million unique TCR beta chains across the approximately 670 repertoires, and around 9.9 million of those chains were shared by two or more donors. To remove PCR and sequencing errors, raw reads were error-corrected and collapsed into unique sequences using a nearest-neighbor algorithm that merged closely related sequences. To assign V, D and J gene segments, CDR3 sequences were aligned to IMGT reference sequences. For a sequence to be retained, a match of at least six nucleotides was required to both a V gene segment and a J gene segment. Rearrangements were classified as productive when the CDR3 lacked stop codons and remained in frame with V and J, and all other rearrangements were classified as non-productive. Following IMGT convention, CDR3 was defined as the stretch from the second conserved V-encoded cysteine to the conserved J-encoded phenylalanine. The earlier analysis of around 640 of the donors excluded sequences that lacked an unambiguous match to a single V gene segment. An earlier analysis of several hundred of the donors classified V segments as functional when productive rearrangements were above 56.7% and as segregating when the standard deviation between donors was above 5%. A statistical classification framework was developed to diagnose cytomegalovirus status using the catalog of TCR beta chain sequences. V and J gene assignment, in a later analysis, came from comparing TCR nucleotide sequences with IMGT/GENE-DB human TR gene sequences. In a later analysis, CDR3 sequences and most-parsimonious VDJ recombination scenarios were assigned using the TCRdist pipeline. In a later analysis, every TCR beta chain was defined by the combination of its CDR3 amino acid sequence and its V-gene family, and reads without a unique V-gene family were dropped. As a way to deal with suspected cross-contamination and a sequencing artifact, a later analysis dropped 640 or so nucleotide sequences that were highly shared and had low generation probability. In a later analysis, a clonal expansion index was calculated for each public chain from normalized within-repertoire ranks of inferred template counts. In a later analysis, generation probabilities were computed using a VDJ recombination model fitted to out-of-frame rearrangements, and the results were checked against IGoR. A later analysis scored TCR-TCR, TCR-HLA and TCR-CMV co-occurrence with hypergeometric tests, applying a repertoire-size bias correction to TCR pairs. In a later analysis, false discovery rates were estimated by permuting HLA or CMV assignments 20 times. A later analysis grouped co-occurring TCRs with DBSCAN, adding TCRdist sequence similarity when clustering within HLA-allele-positive subsets. Repertoires with fewer than 30,000 or more than 120,000 public chains, plus five repertoires with anomalous nucleotide sharing, were excluded from co-occurrence clustering. TCRdb carries this immuneACCESS record with in-frame sequences only. Its versions omit some clonotypes, under half of them owing to an unresolved V gene in the studies checked, with the rest unexplained. Clonal size and the V and J genes are those of that table, whereas D and trimming came from the DNA. The sample yields some 250,000 clones; about 81% were counted once. Jointly, the top ten make up 4.5% to 6% of the sample.

The sequencing input was PBMCs. In this chain, TRBV5-6 is recombined with TRBJ2-7, and TRBD1 may be the D gene, going by 5 matching bases. The TCR was taken from a woman between 40 and 55 years old in good health and CMV-seropositive. The DNA reads TGTGCCAGCAGCTTTTACACAGGTTCCTACGAGCAGTACTTC. Translated, it reads CASSFYTGSYEQYF.